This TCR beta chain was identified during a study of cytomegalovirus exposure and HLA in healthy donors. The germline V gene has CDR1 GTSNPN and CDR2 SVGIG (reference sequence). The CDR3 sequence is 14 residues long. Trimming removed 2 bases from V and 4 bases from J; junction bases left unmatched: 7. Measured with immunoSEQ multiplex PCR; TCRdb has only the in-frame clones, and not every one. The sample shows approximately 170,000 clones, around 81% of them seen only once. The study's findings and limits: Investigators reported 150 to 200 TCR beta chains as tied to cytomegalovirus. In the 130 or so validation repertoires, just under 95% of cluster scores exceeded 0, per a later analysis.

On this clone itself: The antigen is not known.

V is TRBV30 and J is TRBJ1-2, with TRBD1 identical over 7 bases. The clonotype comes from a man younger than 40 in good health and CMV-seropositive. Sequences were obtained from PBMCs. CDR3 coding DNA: TGTGCCTGGAGTTTCCCGACAGGGCTCTATGGCTACACCTTC. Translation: CAWSFPTGLYGYTF.